This T cell receptor (beta chain) was profiled in a study of T cell responses to AZD1222 COVID-19 vaccine. Regarding the study as a whole: CD4 TCRs linked to vaccination spanned spike, dominating at 160-218 and 743-854. Two doses of AZD1222 preceded a rise in Spike-specific TCR breadth and depth. Clonal diversity was possibly underestimated, and the donors were mostly white British, with more females. Within unmutated variant regions lay the reported targets of nearly half of spike-specific TCRs.

About this clone: Its antigen is still unknown.

The data were produced by immunoSEQ multiplex PCR, yet TCRdb's version contains in-frame clones alone and is incomplete. Of roughly 89,000 clones in the sample, roughly 90% were seen once. Germline CDR1 and CDR2: LGHNA and YSLEER. CDR3 length: 15 residues. The V end was cut by 3 bases, the J end by 0 bases, with 10 bases between. This specimen was peripheral blood, taken on day 0 of MenACWY control vaccination. This receptor was obtained from an adult in good health. J is TRBJ2-3 and V is TRBV4-3, with D possibly matching TRBD1 (5 bases). In DNA, the CDR3 is TGCGCCAGCAGCCATGCAGGGCAGAGCACAGATACGCAGTATTTT. It encodes CASSHAGQSTDTQYF.